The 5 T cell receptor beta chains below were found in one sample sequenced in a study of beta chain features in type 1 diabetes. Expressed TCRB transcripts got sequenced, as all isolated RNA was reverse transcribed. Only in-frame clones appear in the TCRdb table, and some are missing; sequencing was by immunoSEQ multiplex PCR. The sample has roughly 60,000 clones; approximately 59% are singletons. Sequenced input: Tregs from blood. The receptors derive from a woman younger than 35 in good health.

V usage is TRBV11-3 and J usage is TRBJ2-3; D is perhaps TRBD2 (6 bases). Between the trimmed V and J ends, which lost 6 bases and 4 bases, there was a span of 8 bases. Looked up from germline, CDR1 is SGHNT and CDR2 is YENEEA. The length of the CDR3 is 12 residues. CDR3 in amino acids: CASRGLADTQYF. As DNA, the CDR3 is TGTGCCAGCAGGGGACTCGCAGATACGCAGTATTTT.

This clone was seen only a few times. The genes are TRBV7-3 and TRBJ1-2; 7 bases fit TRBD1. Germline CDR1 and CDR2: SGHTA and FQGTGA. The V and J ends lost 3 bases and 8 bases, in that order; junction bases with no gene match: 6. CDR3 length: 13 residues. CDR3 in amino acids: CASSLDRSGGYTF. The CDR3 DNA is TGTGCCAGCAGCTTGGACAGGTCGGGAGGCTACACCTTC.

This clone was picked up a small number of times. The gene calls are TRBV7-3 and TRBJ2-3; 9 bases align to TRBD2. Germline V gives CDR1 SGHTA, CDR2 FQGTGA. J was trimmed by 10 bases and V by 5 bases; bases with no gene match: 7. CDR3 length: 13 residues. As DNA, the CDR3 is TGTGCCAGCAGCCCAAAGGGGACTAGCCCGCAGTATTTT. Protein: CASSPKGTSPQYF.

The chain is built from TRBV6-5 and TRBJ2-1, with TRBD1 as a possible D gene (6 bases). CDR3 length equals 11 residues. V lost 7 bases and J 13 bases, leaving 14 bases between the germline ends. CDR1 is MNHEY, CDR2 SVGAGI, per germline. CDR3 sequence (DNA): TGTGCCAGCACCCAGGGGCAGAAACAGTTCTTC. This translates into CASTQGQKQFF.

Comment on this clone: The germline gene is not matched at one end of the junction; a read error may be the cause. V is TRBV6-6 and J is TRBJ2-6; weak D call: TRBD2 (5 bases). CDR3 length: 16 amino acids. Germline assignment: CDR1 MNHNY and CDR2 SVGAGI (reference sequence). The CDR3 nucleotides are TGTGCCAGCAGTCACTCTGGGAGAGGTGGGGCCAACGTCCTGACTTTC. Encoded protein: CASSHSGRGGANVLTF.